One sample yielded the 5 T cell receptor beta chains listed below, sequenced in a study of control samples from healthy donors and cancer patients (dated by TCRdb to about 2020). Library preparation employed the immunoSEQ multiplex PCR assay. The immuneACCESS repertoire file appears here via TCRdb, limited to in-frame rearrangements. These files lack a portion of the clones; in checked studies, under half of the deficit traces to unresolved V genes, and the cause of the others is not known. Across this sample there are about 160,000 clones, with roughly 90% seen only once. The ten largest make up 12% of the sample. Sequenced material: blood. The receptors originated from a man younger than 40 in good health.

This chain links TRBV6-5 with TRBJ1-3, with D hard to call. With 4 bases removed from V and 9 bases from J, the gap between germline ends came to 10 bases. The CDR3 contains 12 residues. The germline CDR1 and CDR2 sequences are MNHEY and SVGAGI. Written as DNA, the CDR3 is TGTGCCAGCAGTTCAGGCCGGGGCACCATATATTTT. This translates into CASSSGRGTIYF.

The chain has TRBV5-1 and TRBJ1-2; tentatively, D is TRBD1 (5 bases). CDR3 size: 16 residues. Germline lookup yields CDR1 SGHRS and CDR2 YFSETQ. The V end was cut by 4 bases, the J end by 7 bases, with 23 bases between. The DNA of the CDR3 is TGCGCCAGCAGCCTGGGCAATTATCCCGGGACTGGTGGCTACACCTTC. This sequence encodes CASSLGNYPGTGGYTF. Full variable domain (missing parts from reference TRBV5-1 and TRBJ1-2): KAGVTQTPRYLIKTRGQQVTLSCSPISGHRSVSWYQQTPGQGLQFLFEYFSETQRNKGNFPGRFSGRQFSNSRSEMNVSTLELGDSALYLCASSLGNYPGTGGYTFGSGTRLTVV.

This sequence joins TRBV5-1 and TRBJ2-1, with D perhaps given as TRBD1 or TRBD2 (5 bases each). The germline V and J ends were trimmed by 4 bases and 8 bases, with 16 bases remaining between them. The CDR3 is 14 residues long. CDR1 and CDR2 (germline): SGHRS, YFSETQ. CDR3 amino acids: CASSGGLSSYEQFF. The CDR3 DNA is TGCGCCAGCAGCGGGGGTTTGAGTTCTTATGAGCAGTTCTTC.

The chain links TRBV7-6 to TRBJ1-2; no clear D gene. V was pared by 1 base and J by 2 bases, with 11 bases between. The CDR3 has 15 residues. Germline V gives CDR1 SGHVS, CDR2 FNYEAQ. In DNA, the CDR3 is TGTGCCAGCAGCTTAGAGGGCAGCCTCAACTATGGCTACACCTTC. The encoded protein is CASSLEGSLNYGYTF.

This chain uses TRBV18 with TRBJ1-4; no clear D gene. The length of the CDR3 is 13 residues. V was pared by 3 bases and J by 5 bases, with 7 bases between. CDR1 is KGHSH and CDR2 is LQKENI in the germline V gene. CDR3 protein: CASSPDLNEKLFF. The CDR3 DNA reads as TGTGCCAGCTCACCGGACCTAAATGAAAAACTGTTTTTT.